This TCR beta chain was observed in a study of cytomegalovirus exposure and HLA in healthy donors. Overall study findings and caveats: The investigators catalogued 150 or so TCR beta chains as cytomegalovirus-associated.

A multiplex PCR was run with 60 Vbeta primers and 13 Jbeta primers. Here immunoSEQ multiplex PCR was the method, and the copy in TCRdb shows in-frame clones only, minus some. The repertoire holds 200,000 or so clones, about 80% seen once, with just under 3% in the top ten. The germline V gene has CDR1 LNHDA and CDR2 SQIVND (reference sequence). Between the trimmed V and J ends, which lost 6 bases and 7 bases, there was a span of 18 bases. This CDR3 is 14 amino acids long. Comment on this clone: Its antigen is undetermined.

Sequencing was done on a sample of PBMCs. The chain carries TRBV19 and TRBJ1-1; the D is unclear. The sequence was obtained from a woman in her 30s in good health and CMV-seronegative. The chain's CDR3 is CASRVEGGWSEAFF. CDR3 DNA sequence: TGTGCCAGTAGAGTTGAGGGAGGGTGGAGTGAAGCTTTCTTT.